This T cell receptor (beta chain) was documented in a study of regulatory T cells in long-lasting Graves disease. Across the study: For under 3 months, newly diagnosed Graves' patients had been taking antithyroid drugs. Findings and caveats of the study: Analysis covered peripheral blood alone, not thyroid tissue. TRBV28 was favored in persistent disease, as were TRBJ1-2 and TRBJ2-5.

Arm-PCR of CDR3 regions and iRepertoire HTBI primers were used to build TCR beta libraries. Using its own MiXCR run on the multiplex PCR reads, TCRdb lists one record per CDR3 protein. The sample records about half a million distinct CDR3 sequences, approximately 12% being singletons. V gave up 4 bases and J gave up 4 bases, with 26 bases separating them. Germline CDR1 is MNHEY and CDR2 is SVGEGT. This CDR3 contains 19 residues. The time point here: newly diagnosed GD, antithyroid drugs for less than 3 months. From RNA extracted from PBMCs, the TCR library was made. With respect to this clonotype: The antigen remains unidentified.

The same data also went into a second study, on T cells in Graves' hyperthyroidism and ophthalmopathy.

The sample was peripheral blood mononuclear cells (PBMCs), taken at new diagnosis, from a patient treated with antithyroid drugs. This clonotype was sampled from a woman aged 25 to 39 with Graves disease. This chain links TRBV6-2 or TRBV6-3 with TRBJ2-1, with a possible D match to TRBD2 (6 bases). Here the CDR3 DNA reads TGTGCCAGCAGTTCCCGGGCCTACAGCCAAGAGGAGGGGTACAATGAGCAGTTCTTC. This gives the protein CASSSRAYSQEEGYNEQFF.